The 5 T cell receptor beta chains presented below share a single source sample, sequenced in a study of cytomegalovirus exposure and HLA in healthy donors. The protocol was immunoSEQ multiplex PCR, while the TCRdb copy is restricted to in-frame clones and leaves out a portion. The data show 150,000 to 200,000 clones, around 88% seen once. Material: PBMCs. These TCRs come from a woman between 18 and 29 years old in good health and CMV-seronegative.

This clone was recorded a few times. This chain links TRBV10-3 with TRBJ2-1; D possibly corresponds to TRBD2 (5 bases). Trimming removed 7 bases from V and 8 bases from J, with 18 bases in between. CDR1 and CDR2 from the germline V gene are ENHRY and SYGVKD. The CDR3 totals 14 residues. CDR3: CAITGQLGSHEQFF. The CDR3 DNA is TGTGCCATCACGGGCCAGCTAGGGAGCCATGAGCAGTTCTTC.

The chain recombines TRBV7-3 with TRBJ2-1; 8 nucleotides match TRBD2. With V trimmed by 4 bases and J by 5 bases, 4 bases remained unmatched. CDR1 is SGHTA and CDR2 is FQGTGA in the germline V gene. The CDR3 length is 14 residues. CDR3 DNA sequence: TGTGCCAGCAGCTCGAGCGGGGGCCACAATGAGCAGTTCTTC. The encoded protein is CASSSSGGHNEQFF.

This rearrangement joins TRBV11-1 to TRBJ1-2; 8 bases are a match to TRBD1. CDR3 size: 13 residues. Germline lookup yields CDR1 SGHAT and CDR2 FQDESV (reference sequence). V was clipped by 5 bases and J by 7 bases; unmatched bases: 6. The CDR3 DNA sequence: TGTGCCAGCAGCACCGGGACAGGACTTGGCTACACCTTC. This gives the protein CASSTGTGLGYTF.

The chain links TRBV6-6 to TRBJ2-1; D perhaps matches TRBD1 (6 bases). The ends were cut back, 8 bases at V and 3 bases at J, with 17 bases in the middle. Germline assignment: CDR1 MNHNY and CDR2 SVGAGI (reference sequence). CDR3 length: 15 amino acids. CDR3 loop: CASLDGQNYYNEQFF. The CDR3 DNA sequence: TGTGCCAGCCTGGACGGACAGAATTACTACAATGAGCAGTTCTTC.

The rearrangement links TRBV5-1 to TRBJ2-1, with 7 positions matching TRBD1. Losses at the gene ends were 2 bases for V and 9 bases for J; bases not matched to a gene: 5. This CDR3 has 13 amino acids. CDR1 is SGHRS and CDR2 is YFSETQ in the germline V gene. The CDR3 DNA is TGCGCCAGCAGCTTTCAGGGGGTTGGTGAGCAGTTCTTC. Its protein product is CASSFQGVGEQFF. Supplemented by reference TRBV5-1 and TRBJ2-1, the full variable domain reads KAGVTQTPRYLIKTRGQQVTLSCSPISGHRSVSWYQQTPGQGLQFLFEYFSETQRNKGNFPGRFSGRQFSNSRSEMNVSTLELGDSALYLCASSFQGVGEQFFGPGTRLTVL.